Listed below are T cell receptor beta chains from one sample, sequenced in a study of vaccination and CD4 T cells after COVID-19. TCRdb fed the PCR reads into MiXCR, producing one record per CDR3 protein. The table lists 7,000 to 10,000 distinct CDR3 sequences, roughly three fifths of them singletons. These receptors have no known antigen. Source material: CD4+ T cells from blood, cultured in vitro. Receptor source: a human donor who had recovered from COVID-19. CDR3s include the opening cysteine and the closing phenylalanine or tryptophan. Each record gives: V gene, CDR3 protein.

v_gene: TRBV20-1; CDR3aa: CSADGGVDEQFF
v_gene: TRBV20-1; CDR3aa: CSARDLGEGLTDIQYF
v_gene: TRBV7-2; CDR3aa: CASSLDIRDRETQYF
v_gene: TRBV12-3/TRBV12-4; CDR3aa: CASSPRDRRGSPLHF
v_gene: TRBV19; CDR3aa: CASKTGGTEAFF
v_gene: TRBV12-3/TRBV12-4; CDR3aa: CASSLPGGTQYF
v_gene: TRBV7-2; CDR3aa: CASTRASVQETQYF
v_gene: TRBV20-1; CDR3aa: CSARGARGGNSPLHF
v_gene: TRBV6-1; CDR3aa: CASSLQGNKGNQPQHF
v_gene: TRBV20-1; CDR3aa: CSATADRGLVQEPQHF
v_gene: TRBV7-8; CDR3aa: CASSPRVIGGLGPYEQYF
v_gene: TRBV27; CDR3aa: CASSSWDAGRYEQYF
v_gene: TRBV10-3; CDR3aa: CAISESKGTGELFF
v_gene: TRBV6-1; CDR3aa: CASTNTGGAYGYTF
v_gene: TRBV15; CDR3aa: CATSGNLGQTQYSNQPQHF
v_gene: TRBV19; CDR3aa: CASTPRRTGGFEAFF
v_gene: TRBV20-1; CDR3aa: CSAPDRAGTEAFF
v_gene: TRBV7-9; CDR3aa: CASSSPEDRGLMAEAFF
v_gene: TRBV20-1; CDR3aa: CSAFDVRADTQYF
v_gene: TRBV11-3; CDR3aa: CASSLDSGDEQFF
v_gene: TRBV24-1; CDR3aa: CAAGRPSTDTQYF
v_gene: TRBV27; CDR3aa: CASSSLKTWDRGLYGYTF
v_gene: TRBV19; CDR3aa: CASSGRQVGTEAFF
v_gene: TRBV28; CDR3aa: CASSLGMRTGNTIYF
v_gene: TRBV15; CDR3aa: CATSPTGTLYGYTF
v_gene: TRBV19; CDR3aa: CASSISYGSGPYNEQFF
v_gene: TRBV2; CDR3aa: CASSATQNNSPLHF
v_gene: TRBV12-3/TRBV12-4; CDR3aa: CASSTRGHGNTIYF
v_gene: TRBV20-1; CDR3aa: CSARRTATNGNEQFF
v_gene: TRBV5-1; CDR3aa: CASSSTSGREREQFF
v_gene: TRBV7-9; CDR3aa: CASSLSLTPNEKLFF
v_gene: TRBV7-2; CDR3aa: CASRSGLSSTDTQYF
v_gene: TRBV6-4; CDR3aa: CASSEDRADTQYF
v_gene: TRBV2; CDR3aa: CASRQGQGKETQYF
v_gene: TRBV11-3; CDR3aa: CASSLDRGVANTEAFF
v_gene: TRBV19; CDR3aa: CASSMGNRPPYEQYF
v_gene: TRBV10-3; CDR3aa: CAIRDIEQFF
v_gene: TRBV6-1; CDR3aa: CASSESLGYTF
v_gene: TRBV9; CDR3aa: CASSVTGIYSPLHF
v_gene: TRBV2; CDR3aa: CASRTTGGALSYGYTF
v_gene: TRBV27; CDR3aa: CASTGTELNTGELFF
v_gene: TRBV6-5; CDR3aa: CASSYFRLNTEAFF
v_gene: TRBV3-1; CDR3aa: CASSQGGQDGYTF
v_gene: TRBV20-1; CDR3aa: CSAVLGPTDTQYF
v_gene: TRBV5-1; CDR3aa: CASSLERGGTEAFF
v_gene: TRBV11-2; CDR3aa: CASSLDGMTGGQETQYF
v_gene: TRBV19; CDR3aa: CASSIVTAGITDTQYF
v_gene: TRBV5-4; CDR3aa: CASSYWTGENTEAFF
v_gene: TRBV19; CDR3aa: CASSESLTGAERGQPQHF
v_gene: TRBV28; CDR3aa: CASSIRTGDDTEAFF